This TCR beta chain emerged from a study of T cells expressing NK-cell markers. Study background: HCMV serostatus: seven of eight sequenced donors positive, one negative.

About this clonotype itself: Its target is unknown.

The study, taken as a whole, reports: The dominant NKG2C+ clonotypes represented roughly 1.0-7.5% of CD8+ T cells in five to seven donors.

The TCR beta cDNA came from 5'RACE template switching with UMIs. TCRdb reprocessed the 5' RACE reads; each CDR3 protein has one entry and no DNA is given. Recorded for this sample: about 260,000 distinct CDR3 sequences. The source is a woman between 18 and 70 years old in good health. Sequenced input: blood T cells: a sorted CD56 or NKG2C T cell subset, CD4+ or CD8+ T cells, or bulk PBMC T cells (not recorded which).

This chain's CDR3 is CSANTRNYEQYF. The genes are TRBV20-1 and TRBJ2-7; with no DNA, the TCRdb D assignment of TRBD2 cannot be verified. This CDR3 comprises 12 residues. Per the germline V gene, CDR1 is DFQATT and CDR2 is SNEGSKA (reference sequence).